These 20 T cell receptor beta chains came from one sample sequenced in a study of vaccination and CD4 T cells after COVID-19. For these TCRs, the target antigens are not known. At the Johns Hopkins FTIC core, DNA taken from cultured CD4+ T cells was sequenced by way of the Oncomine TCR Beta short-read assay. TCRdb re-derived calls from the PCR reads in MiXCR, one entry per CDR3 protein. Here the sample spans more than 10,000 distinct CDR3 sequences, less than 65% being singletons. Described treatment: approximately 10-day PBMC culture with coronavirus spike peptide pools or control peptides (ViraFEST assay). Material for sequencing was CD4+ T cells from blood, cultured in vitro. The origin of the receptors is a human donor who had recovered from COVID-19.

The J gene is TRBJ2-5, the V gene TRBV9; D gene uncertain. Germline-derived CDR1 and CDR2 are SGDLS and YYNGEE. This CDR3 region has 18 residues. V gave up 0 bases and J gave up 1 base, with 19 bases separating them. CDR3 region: CASSVEDMGYSSQETQYF. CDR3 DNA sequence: TGTGCCAGCAGCGTAGAGGATATGGGATACAGCAGCCAAGAGACCCAGTACTTC.

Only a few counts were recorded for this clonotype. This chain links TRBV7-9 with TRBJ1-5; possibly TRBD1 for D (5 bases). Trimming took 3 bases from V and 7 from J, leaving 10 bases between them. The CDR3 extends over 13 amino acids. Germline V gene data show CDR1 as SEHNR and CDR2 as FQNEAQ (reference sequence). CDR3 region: CASSLGGGQPQHF. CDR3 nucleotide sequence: TGTGCCAGCAGCTTGGGGGGAGGCCAGCCCCAGCATTTT.

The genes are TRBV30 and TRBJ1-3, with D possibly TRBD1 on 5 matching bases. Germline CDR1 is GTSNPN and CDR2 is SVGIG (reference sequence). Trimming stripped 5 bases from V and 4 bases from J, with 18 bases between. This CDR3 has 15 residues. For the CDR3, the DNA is TGTGCCTGGTCGGGACCTCGCGGGTCCGGAAACACCATATATTTT. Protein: CAWSGPRGSGNTIYF.

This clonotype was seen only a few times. The CDR3: CASSGGGASQPQHF. The CDR3 region has the DNA TGTGCCAGCAGTGGCGGGGGGGCTAGTCAGCCCCAGCATTTT. The V call is TRBV6-1, the J call TRBJ1-5; TRBD1 is a possible D gene (6 bases). Trimming removed 4 bases at V and 6 bases at J, with 13 bases between. The CDR3 runs to 14 residues. Germline V CDR1 and CDR2: MNHNS, SASEGT.

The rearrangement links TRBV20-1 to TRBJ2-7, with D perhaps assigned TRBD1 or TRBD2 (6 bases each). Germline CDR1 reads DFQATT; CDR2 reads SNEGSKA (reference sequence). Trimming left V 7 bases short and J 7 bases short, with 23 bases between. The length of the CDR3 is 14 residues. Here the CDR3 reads CSGLEGGFEGEQYF. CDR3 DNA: TGCAGTGGCCTAGAGGGGGGATTTGAAGGGGAGCAGTACTTC.

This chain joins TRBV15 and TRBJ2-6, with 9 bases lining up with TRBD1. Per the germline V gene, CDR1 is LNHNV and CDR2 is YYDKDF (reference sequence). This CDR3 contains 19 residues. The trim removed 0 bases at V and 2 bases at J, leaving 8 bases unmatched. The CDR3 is CATSRDGTGRRAGANVLTF. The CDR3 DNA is TGTGCCACCAGCAGAGATGGGACAGGGCGCCGGGCTGGGGCCAACGTCCTGACTTTC.

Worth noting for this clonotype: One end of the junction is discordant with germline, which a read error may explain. CDR3 amino acids: CAAGTGNTGELVF. CDR3 bases: TGTGCTGCCGGGACAGGCAACACCGGGGAGCTGGTTTTT. V is TRBV19 and J is TRBJ2-2, with TRBD1 matching 8 bases. There are 13 residues in the CDR3. CDR1 LNHDA and CDR2 SQIVND come from the germline V gene (reference sequence).

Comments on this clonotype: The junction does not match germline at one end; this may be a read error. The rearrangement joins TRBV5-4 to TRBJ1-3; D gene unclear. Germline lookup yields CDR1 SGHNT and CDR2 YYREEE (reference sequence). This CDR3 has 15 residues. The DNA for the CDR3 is TGTGCCAGCAGTTTGGGTTCGGGCTCTGGAAACACCATATATTTT. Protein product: CASSLGSGSGNTIYF.

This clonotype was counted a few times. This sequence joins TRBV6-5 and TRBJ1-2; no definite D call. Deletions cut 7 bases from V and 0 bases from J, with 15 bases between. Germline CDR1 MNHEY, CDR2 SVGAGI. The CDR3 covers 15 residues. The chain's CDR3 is CASNYSPGTNYGYTF. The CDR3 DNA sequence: TGTGCCAGCAACTACTCCCCTGGGACTAACTATGGCTACACCTTC.

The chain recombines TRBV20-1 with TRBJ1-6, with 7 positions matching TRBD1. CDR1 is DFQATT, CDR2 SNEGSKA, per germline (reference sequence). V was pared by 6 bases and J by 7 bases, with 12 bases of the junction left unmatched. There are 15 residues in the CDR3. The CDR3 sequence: CSASKAGTDNSPLHF. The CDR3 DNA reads TGCAGTGCATCGAAAGCCGGGACAGACAATTCACCCCTCCACTTT.

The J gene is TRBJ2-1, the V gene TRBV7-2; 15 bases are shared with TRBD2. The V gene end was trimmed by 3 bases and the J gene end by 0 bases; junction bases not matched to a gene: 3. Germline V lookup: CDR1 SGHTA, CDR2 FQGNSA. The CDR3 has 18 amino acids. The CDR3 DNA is TGTGCCAGCAGCTTTCCGGGACTAGCGGGGGGCTCCTACAATGAGCAGTTCTTC. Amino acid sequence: CASSFPGLAGGSYNEQFF.

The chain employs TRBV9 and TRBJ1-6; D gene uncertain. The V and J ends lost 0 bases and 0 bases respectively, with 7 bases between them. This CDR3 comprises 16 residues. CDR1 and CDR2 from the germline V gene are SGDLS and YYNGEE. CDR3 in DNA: TGTGCCAGCAGCGTAGAGGCGTTCTCCTATAATTCACCCCTCCACTTT. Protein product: CASSVEAFSYNSPLHF.

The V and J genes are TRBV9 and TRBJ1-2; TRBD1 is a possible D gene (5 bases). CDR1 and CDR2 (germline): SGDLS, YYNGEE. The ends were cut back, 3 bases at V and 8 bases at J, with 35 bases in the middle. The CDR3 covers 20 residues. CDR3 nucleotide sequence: TGTGCCAGCAGCGGAGGGCAGGGCTTACCCCTATCCGGGCCCAATGAGGGCTACACCTTC. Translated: CASSGGQGLPLSGPNEGYTF.

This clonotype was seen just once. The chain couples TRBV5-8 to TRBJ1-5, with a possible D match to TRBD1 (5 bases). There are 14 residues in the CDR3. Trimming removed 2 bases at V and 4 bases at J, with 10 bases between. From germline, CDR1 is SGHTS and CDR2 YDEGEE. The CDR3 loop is CASSFGGVNQPQHF. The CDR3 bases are TGTGCCAGCAGCTTCGGAGGGGTTAATCAGCCCCAGCATTTT. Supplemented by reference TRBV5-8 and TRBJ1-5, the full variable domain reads EAGVTQSPTHLIKTRGQQATLRCSPISGHTSVYWYQQALGLGLQFLLWYDEGEERNRGNFPPRFSGRQFPNYSSELNVNALELEDSALYLCASSFGGVNQPQHFGDGTRLSIL.

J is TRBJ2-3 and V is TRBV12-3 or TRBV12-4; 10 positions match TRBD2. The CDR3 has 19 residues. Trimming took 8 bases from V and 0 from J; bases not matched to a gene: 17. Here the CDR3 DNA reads TGTGCCAGCGAATCTAGCGGGAGAGGGGGGGGACCAAGCACAGATACGCAGTATTTT. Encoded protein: CASESSGRGGGPSTDTQYF.

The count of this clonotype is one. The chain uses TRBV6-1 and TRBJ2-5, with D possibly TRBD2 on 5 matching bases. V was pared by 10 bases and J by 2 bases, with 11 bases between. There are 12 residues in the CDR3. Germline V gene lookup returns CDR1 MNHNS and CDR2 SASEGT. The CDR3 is CATTTGQETQYF. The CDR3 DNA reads TGTGCCACCACGACGGGACAAGAGACCCAGTACTTC.

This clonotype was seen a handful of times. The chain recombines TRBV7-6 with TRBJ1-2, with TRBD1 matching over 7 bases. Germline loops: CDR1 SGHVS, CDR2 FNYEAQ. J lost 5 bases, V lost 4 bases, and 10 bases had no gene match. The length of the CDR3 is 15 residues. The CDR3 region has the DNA TGTGCCAGCAGCTCGAGGACAGGTCCGAGATATGGCTACACCTTC. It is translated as CASSSRTGPRYGYTF.

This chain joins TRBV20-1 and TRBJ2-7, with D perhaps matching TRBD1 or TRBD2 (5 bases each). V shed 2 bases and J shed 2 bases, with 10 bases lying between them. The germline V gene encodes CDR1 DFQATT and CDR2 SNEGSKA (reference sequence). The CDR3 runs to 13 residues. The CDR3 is CSARIRDPYEQYF. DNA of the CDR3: TGCAGTGCTAGAATTCGGGACCCCTACGAGCAGTACTTC.

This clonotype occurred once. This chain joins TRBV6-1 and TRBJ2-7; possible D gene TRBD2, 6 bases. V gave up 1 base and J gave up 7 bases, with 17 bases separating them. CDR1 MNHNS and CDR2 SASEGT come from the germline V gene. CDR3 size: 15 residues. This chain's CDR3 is CASSEVPGELGEQYF. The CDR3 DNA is TGTGCCAGCAGTGAAGTGCCGGGAGAATTGGGAGAGCAGTACTTC.

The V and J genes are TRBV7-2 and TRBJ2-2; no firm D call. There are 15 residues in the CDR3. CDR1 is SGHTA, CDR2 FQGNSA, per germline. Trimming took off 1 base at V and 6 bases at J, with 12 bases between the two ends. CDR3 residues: CASSLEVGAPGELFF. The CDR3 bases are TGTGCCAGCAGCTTAGAGGTTGGAGCGCCCGGGGAGCTGTTTTTT.